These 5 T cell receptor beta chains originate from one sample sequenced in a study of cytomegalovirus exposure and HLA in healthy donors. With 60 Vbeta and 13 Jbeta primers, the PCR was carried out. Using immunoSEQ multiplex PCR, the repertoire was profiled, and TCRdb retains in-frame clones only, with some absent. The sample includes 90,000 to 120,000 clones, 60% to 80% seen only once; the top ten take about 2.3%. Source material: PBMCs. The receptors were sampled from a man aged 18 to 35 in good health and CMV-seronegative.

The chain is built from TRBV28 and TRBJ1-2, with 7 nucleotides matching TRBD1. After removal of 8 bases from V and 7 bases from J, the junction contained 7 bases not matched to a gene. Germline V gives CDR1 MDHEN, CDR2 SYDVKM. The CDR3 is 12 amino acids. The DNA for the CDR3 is TGTGCCAGCGAGGGACAGAGGGTTGGCTACACCTTC. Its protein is CASEGQRVGYTF.

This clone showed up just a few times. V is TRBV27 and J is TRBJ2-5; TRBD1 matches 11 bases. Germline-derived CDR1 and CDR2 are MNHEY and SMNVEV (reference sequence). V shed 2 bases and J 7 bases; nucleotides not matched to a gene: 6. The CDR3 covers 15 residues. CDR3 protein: CASSLRTGGDGTQYF. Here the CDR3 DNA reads TGTGCCAGCAGTTTAAGGACAGGGGGCGATGGGACCCAGTACTTC.

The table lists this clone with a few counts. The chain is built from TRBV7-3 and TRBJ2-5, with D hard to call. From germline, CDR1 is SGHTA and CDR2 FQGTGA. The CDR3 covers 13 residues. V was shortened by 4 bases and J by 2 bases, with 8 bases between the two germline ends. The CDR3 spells CASSSPKQETQYF. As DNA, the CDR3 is TGTGCCAGCAGCTCCCCCAAACAAGAGACCCAGTACTTC. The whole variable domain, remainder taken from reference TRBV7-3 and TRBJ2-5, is GAGVSQTPSNKVTEKGKYVELRCDPISGHTALYWYRQSLGQGPEFLIYFQGTGAADDSGLPNDRFFAVRPEGSVSTLKIQRTERGDSAVYLCASSSPKQETQYFGPGTRLLVL.

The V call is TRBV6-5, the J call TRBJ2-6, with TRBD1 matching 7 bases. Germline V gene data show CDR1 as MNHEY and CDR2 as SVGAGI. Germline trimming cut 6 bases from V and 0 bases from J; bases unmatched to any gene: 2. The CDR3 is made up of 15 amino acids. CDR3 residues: CASRTGTSGANVLTF. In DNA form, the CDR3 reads TGTGCCAGCAGGACAGGGACCTCTGGGGCCAACGTCCTGACTTTC.

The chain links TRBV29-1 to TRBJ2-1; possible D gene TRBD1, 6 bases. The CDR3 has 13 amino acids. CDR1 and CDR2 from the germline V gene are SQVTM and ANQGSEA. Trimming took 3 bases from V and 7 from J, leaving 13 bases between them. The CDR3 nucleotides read TGCAGCGTTGATATCTCCCAGGGGAATGAGCAGTTCTTC. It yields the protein CSVDISQGNEQFF.